The TCR beta chain described here comes from a study of shared clonotypes between healthy human individuals (TCRdb year 2020). Regarding the study in general: The cohort included three men and a couple of women between 18 and 49 years of age. For each donor, CD4 naive and CD4 memory were each run on three plates, CD8 naive on two plates, and CD8 memory on one plate. Blood TCR repertoires of five healthy adults were deeply sequenced to estimate repertoire size and the extent of clonotype sharing between individuals. To increase sequencing depth and limit assay-specific biases, different laboratories used diverse techniques to prepare libraries and sequence TCR repertoires. Each donor's leukapheresis produced roughly between roughly 0.85 and 10 billion PBMCs.

Using the deep immunoSEQ assay, multiplex PCR amplified TCR CDR3 regions from genomic DNA. Extracted genomic DNA from each cell subset was distributed evenly across all wells of several immunoSEQ 96-well plates, and each plate was treated as a replicate. For sorted subsets, each replicate PCR was loaded with about 0.2 ug genomic DNA, equivalent to roughly 30,000 T cell genomes. The purified libraries were quantified using a Qubit 3.0 fluorometer, sized with a Bioanalyzer 2100, and then quantified again using the KAPA Library Quantification kit. A separate single-read 150-cycle Illumina NextSeq 550 flow cell was used to sequence each immunoSEQ 96-well plate. Concerning the study's data processing: The immunoSEQ output contained only junctional sequences without quality scores, so filtering could not match that applied to full-length reads. To assign V/J genes and CDR3, sequences were annotated using PyIR, a Python wrapper for IgBLAST v1.9, with IMGT germline references. Reads were removed for weak V/J assignments (E-value above 1e-6), missing CDR3, stop codons, out-of-frame junctions, or ambiguous translated residues. V3J clonotypes were defined by identical inferred V gene, J gene, and CDR3 amino acid sequence. Percentage overlap between repertoires was calculated by dividing the number of shared unique clonotypes by the size of the smaller repertoire. RTK rarefaction, the Chao1 estimator, and Recon v2.1 estimates of unobserved clonotypes were used to assess repertoire richness. OLGA was used to compute generation probabilities for all TCRbeta clonotypes that the gDNA method yielded from a handful of donors. TCRdb took over this immuneACCESS table, retaining in-frame rearrangements with V and J assigned. Such tables are incomplete; in checked studies, under half of the missing clones stem from an unresolved V gene, and the remainder is unexplained. V, J and clone size were drawn from that table, and D and trimming were deduced from the DNA. This sample is represented by over 1.4 million clones; roughly 96% of them were singletons. The ten largest clones capture more than 0.9% of the sample.

CDR1 and CDR2, looked up from the germline V gene (reference sequence), are PRHDT and FYEKMQ. Compared with germline, V lacks 5 bases and J lacks 4 bases; bases without a gene match: 24. The CDR3 contains 21 residues, cysteine and phenylalanine counted. Left in the record is the CDR3 DNA by itself, 63 bases read in frame from the first base. Notes on this clone: Its antigen is currently not known. No base quality values were provided; no much bigger clone lies one nucleotide off.

Healthy HIV-negative adults with no recently reported acute infections or vaccinations were included as donors. Only Caucasian adults living in Nashville, Tennessee, USA were represented among the donors. CD4+ T cells were enriched by magnetic negative selection; naive cells were then positively selected on CD45RA, and the negative fraction formed the memory subset. After blood collection by leukapheresis, PBMCs were isolated using Ficoll-Histopaque density gradient centrifugation and then cryopreserved in the vapor phase of liquid nitrogen. Analytical flow cytometry was used to check the purity and quantity of each magnetically sorted T cell population. Genomic DNA was isolated from each sorted fraction and quantified by UV absorbance on a Nanodrop 2000c. What the authors observed across the whole study: Incomplete sequencing was indicated by rarefaction of sorted-subset datasets, despite the large sequencing depth. Sampling was restricted to blood, and TCR repertoires in tissue are likely to differ from TCR repertoires in blood. Higher generation probabilities were observed for clonotypes shared by all four sorted-subset donors than for non-shared clonotypes. Pairwise subsampling indicated that sequencing depth was expected to affect the degree of clonotype sharing among donors. Because the study included only a small number of donors, the genetic and exposure-history diversity represented was limited. Larger estimated clonotype richness was generally found for naive subsets than for memory subsets. Across a handful of donors, approximately 4.6% of naive CD4, roughly 3.4% of naive CD8, 2.3% of memory CD4, and approximately 0.4% of memory CD8 clonotypes were shared.

The specimen was naive CD4+ T cells sorted from blood. Explained via the paper, the cell subset or site label denotes: CD45RA+ positively selected. The chain links TRBV13 with TRBJ2-1, with 9 bases in between that match TRBD2. The receptor was derived from a young man in good health. Here is the DNA: TGTGCCAGCAGCCCGGGACAGCCCGGGACTAGCTACTTAGACCGTTACAATGAGCAGTTCTTC. The resulting protein is CASSPGQPGTSYLDRYNEQFF.